This T cell receptor beta chain was sequenced during a study of shared clonotypes between healthy human individuals. Study at large: The donor pool was made up of a couple of women and a few men aged 18 to 49. General study results and limits: Few donors limited the genetic and exposure-history diversity represented.

This clone came up once. Its target is not known. A clone one base away is much larger, so this may be a read error. V dropped 1 base and J dropped 1 base, with 12 bases sitting between them. Germline lookup yields CDR1 SGDLS and CDR2 YYNGEE. The CDR3 contains 15 residues. Repertoires were generated with immunoSEQ multiplex PCR, while TCRdb's copy carries only in-frame clones and drops some. The sample yields some 530,000 clones, 81% seen once. V gene TRBV9 combines with J gene TRBJ2-7, with D possibly matching TRBD1 (7 bases). The source of this sequence is a woman aged 40 to 50 in good health. Some clones in this sample may be carry-over from other donors' samples. The specimen sequenced was PBMCs. The CDR3 loop reads CASSVTGDSSYEQYF. Written as DNA, the CDR3 is TGTGCCAGCAGCGTAACAGGGGACTCATCCTACGAGCAGTACTTC.